The rows below give T cell receptor beta chains drawn from one sample of a study of OX40 agonist ivuxolimab in advanced cancers. Clones were read by immunoSEQ multiplex PCR, and TCRdb kept only the in-frame ones, dropping some. Of 95,000 to 150,000 clones listed, just over 90% are singletons. The input for sequencing was CD4+ or CD8+ T cells sorted from blood, taken in a trial of the OX40 agonist ivuxolimab. These receptor sequences come from an adult with an advanced solid tumor such as melanoma, head and neck, liver or kidney cancer. The CDR3 runs from the conserved cysteine through the conserved F or W. D genes are given only for firm matches. Size values are once, few and many counts, or a class for expanded clones, and some rows have none.

CDR3 protein: CASRERVISNQPQHF
CDR3 DNA: TGTGCCAGCAGGGAGCGGGTAATAAGCAATCAGCCCCAGCATTTT
V gene: TRBV6-4
D gene: NA
J gene: TRBJ1-5
clone size: NA

CDR3 protein: CASSVAGGSASDTQYF
CDR3 DNA: TGTGCCAGCAGCGTAGCTGGCGGGAGTGCTTCAGATACGCAGTATTTT
V gene: TRBV9
D gene: TRBD2
J gene: TRBJ2-3
clone size: once

CDR3 protein: CASISRQAFNEKLFF
CDR3 DNA: TGTGCCAGCATTTCGAGGCAGGCTTTTAATGAAAAACTGTTTTTT
V gene: TRBV28
D gene: NA
J gene: TRBJ1-4
clone size: NA

CDR3 protein: CASSRPGNQPQYF
CDR3 DNA: TGTGCCAGCAGTAGACCTGGCAATCAGCCCCAGTATTTT
V gene: TRBV28
D gene: NA
J gene: TRBJ2-3
clone size: NA

CDR3 protein: CASSVAGTSPGELFF
CDR3 DNA: TGTGCCAGCAGCGTAGCGGGCACTTCGCCCGGGGAGCTGTTTTTT
V gene: TRBV9
D gene: NA
J gene: TRBJ2-2
clone size: NA

CDR3 protein: CASKGQGEDSPLHF
CDR3 DNA: TGTGCCAGCAAGGGGCAGGGGGAAGATTCACCCCTCCACTTT
V gene: TRBV19
D gene: TRBD1
J gene: TRBJ1-6
clone size: few

CDR3 protein: CASSPISTDTQYF
CDR3 DNA: TGTGCCAGCAGCCCCATCAGCACAGATACGCAGTATTTT
V gene: TRBV7-9
D gene: NA
J gene: TRBJ2-3
clone size: NA

CDR3 protein: CASSLAGQPEGTIYF
CDR3 DNA: TGTGCCAGCAGCTTAGCCGGACAGCCCGAGGGCACCATATATTTT
V gene: TRBV7-9
D gene: NA
J gene: TRBJ1-3
clone size: NA

CDR3 protein: CASSPPGVSGGGETQYF
CDR3 DNA: TGTGCCAGCAGTCCCCCAGGGGTTAGCGGGGGGGGAGAGACCCAGTACTTC
V gene: TRBV2
D gene: TRBD2
J gene: TRBJ2-5
clone size: NA

CDR3 protein: CASSLGGVQPQHF
CDR3 DNA: TGTGCCAGCAGCCTTGGAGGGGTTCAGCCCCAGCATTTT
V gene: TRBV7-2
D gene: NA
J gene: TRBJ1-5
clone size: NA

CDR3 protein: CASSIRQIGELFF
CDR3 DNA: TGTGCCAGTAGTATAAGACAGATAGGGGAGCTGTTTTTT
V gene: TRBV19
D gene: NA
J gene: TRBJ2-2
clone size: NA

CDR3 protein: CASSQDTGRNYNEQFF
CDR3 DNA: TGTGCCAGCAGCCAAGATACCGGGAGAAACTACAATGAGCAGTTCTTC
V gene: TRBV4-2
D gene: NA
J gene: TRBJ2-1
clone size: NA

CDR3 protein: CASSPGGVSDEQFF
CDR3 DNA: TGTGCCAGCAGCCCTGGGGGGGTTTCGGATGAGCAGTTCTTC
V gene: TRBV7-2
D gene: TRBD2
J gene: TRBJ2-1
clone size: NA

CDR3 protein: CASSLTAGETQYF
CDR3 DNA: TGTGCCAGCAGCTTAACGGCGGGAGAGACCCAGTACTTC
V gene: TRBV7-3
D gene: NA
J gene: TRBJ2-5
clone size: NA

CDR3 protein: CASSPTEGGAKDTQYF
CDR3 DNA: TGTGCCAGCTCACCAACGGAGGGGGGGGCTAAAGATACGCAGTATTTT
V gene: TRBV18
D gene: NA
J gene: TRBJ2-3
clone size: NA

CDR3 protein: CASSPFGGSYEQYF
CDR3 DNA: TGTGCCAGCAGCCCCTTTGGGGGATCCTACGAGCAGTACTTC
V gene: TRBV11-3
D gene: NA
J gene: TRBJ2-7
clone size: NA

CDR3 protein: CASSLDGKGELFF
CDR3 DNA: TGTGCCAGCAGCTTAGACGGGAAAGGGGAGCTGTTTTTT
V gene: TRBV11-3
D gene: NA
J gene: TRBJ2-2
clone size: NA

CDR3 protein: CAWSQRQTRAFF
CDR3 DNA: TGTGCCTGGAGCCAACGACAGACGAGAGCTTTCTTT
V gene: TRBV30
D gene: NA
J gene: TRBJ1-1
clone size: once

CDR3 protein: CSGGSSDEQFF
CDR3 DNA: TGCAGCGGGGGTTCTTCAGATGAGCAGTTCTTC
V gene: TRBV29-1
D gene: NA
J gene: TRBJ2-1
clone size: NA

CDR3 protein: CASSFGNQPQHF
CDR3 DNA: TGTGCCAGCAGCTTCGGAAATCAGCCCCAGCATTTT
V gene: TRBV7-2
D gene: NA
J gene: TRBJ1-5
clone size: NA

CDR3 protein: CASSSIVAGGPQETQYF
CDR3 DNA: TGTGCCAGCAGCTCCATTGTAGCGGGGGGACCCCAAGAGACCCAGTACTTC
V gene: TRBV7-2
D gene: TRBD2
J gene: TRBJ2-5
clone size: NA

CDR3 protein: CASSVGTSAGRGTLLSGNTIYF
CDR3 DNA: TGTGCCAGCAGCGTAGGCACCTCGGCGGGTAGGGGGACCCTTCTCTCTGGAAACACCATATATTTT
V gene: TRBV9
D gene: NA
J gene: TRBJ1-3
clone size: NA

CDR3 protein: CASTKNQGFTEAFF
CDR3 DNA: TGTGCCAGCACAAAAAACCAGGGATTCACTGAAGCTTTCTTT
V gene: TRBV2
D gene: NA
J gene: TRBJ1-1
clone size: NA

CDR3 protein: CASSIVQGLSYNEQFF
CDR3 DNA: TGTGCCAGTAGTATAGTACAGGGGCTTAGCTACAATGAGCAGTTCTTC
V gene: TRBV19
D gene: TRBD1
J gene: TRBJ2-1
clone size: once

CDR3 protein: CASSELTGGRNQPQHF
CDR3 DNA: TGTGCCAGCAGTGAACTTACAGGGGGCCGCAATCAGCCCCAGCATTTT
V gene: TRBV6-1
D gene: TRBD1
J gene: TRBJ1-5
clone size: NA

CDR3 protein: CASSTTGTGWDGYTF
CDR3 DNA: TGTGCCAGTAGTACCACCGGGACAGGGTGGGATGGCTACACCTTC
V gene: TRBV19
D gene: TRBD1
J gene: TRBJ1-2
clone size: NA

CDR3 protein: CASSRLRNTEAFF
CDR3 DNA: TGTGCCAGTAGCCGCCTCAGGAACACTGAAGCTTTCTTT
V gene: TRBV19
D gene: NA
J gene: TRBJ1-1
clone size: few

CDR3 protein: CACEQGRSNQPQHF
CDR3 DNA: TGTGCCTGTGAACAGGGAAGGAGCAATCAGCCCCAGCATTTT
V gene: TRBV30
D gene: NA
J gene: TRBJ1-5
clone size: NA

CDR3 protein: CATSRQTKAGGDTFF
CDR3 DNA: TGTGCCACCAGCAGACAAACTAAGGCAGGGGGCGATACTTTCTTT
V gene: TRBV15
D gene: TRBD1
J gene: TRBJ1-1
clone size: NA

CDR3 protein: CASSESYRRAVNYGYTF
CDR3 DNA: TGCGCCAGCAGTGAGTCGTACAGGAGAGCCGTTAACTATGGCTACACCTTC
V gene: TRBV10-2
D gene: NA
J gene: TRBJ1-2
clone size: NA

CDR3 protein: CAIKAQGSYGYTF
CDR3 DNA: TGTGCCATCAAAGCCCAGGGGTCGTATGGCTACACCTTC
V gene: TRBV10-3
D gene: NA
J gene: TRBJ1-2
clone size: NA

CDR3 protein: CASGLVPARGSNQPQHF
CDR3 DNA: TGTGCTAGTGGTTTGGTACCGGCCAGGGGGAGCAATCAGCCCCAGCATTTT
V gene: TRBV12-5
D gene: TRBD1
J gene: TRBJ1-5
clone size: NA

CDR3 protein: CASSERRPRF
CDR3 DNA: TGTGCCAGCAGTGAAAGACGACCGAGATTC
V gene: TRBV6-1
D gene: NA
J gene: TRBJ2-7
clone size: NA

CDR3 protein: CASSEPQNSNYGYTF
CDR3 DNA: TGTGCCAGCAGTGAGCCCCAAAATTCTAACTATGGCTACACCTTC
V gene: TRBV6-1
D gene: NA
J gene: TRBJ1-2
clone size: NA

CDR3 protein: CASSLLAGEPGELFF
CDR3 DNA: TGTGCCAGCAGCTTGCTAGCGGGGGAGCCCGGGGAGCTGTTTTTT
V gene: TRBV5-4
D gene: TRBD2
J gene: TRBJ2-2
clone size: once

CDR3 protein: CASSQRAYYGYTF
CDR3 DNA: TGTGCCAGCAGCCAAAGGGCCTACTATGGCTACACCTTC
V gene: TRBV4-2
D gene: NA
J gene: TRBJ1-2
clone size: once

CDR3 protein: CASSPREIREKLFF
CDR3 DNA: TGTGCCAGCAGTCCCCGGGAAATAAGGGAAAAACTGTTTTTT
V gene: TRBV7-9
D gene: NA
J gene: TRBJ1-4
clone size: NA

CDR3 protein: CASSKAPTSSGSTYEQYF
CDR3 DNA: TGTGCCAGCAGCAAAGCGCCCACCTCCAGCGGGAGCACGTACGAGCAGTACTTC
V gene: TRBV21-1
D gene: NA
J gene: TRBJ2-7
clone size: NA

CDR3 protein: CASSPKGGNRETQYF
CDR3 DNA: TGTGCCAGCAGCCCCAAAGGCGGGAATCGAGAGACCCAGTACTTC
V gene: TRBV5-4
D gene: NA
J gene: TRBJ2-5
clone size: NA

CDR3 protein: CASSLDTNTGELFF
CDR3 DNA: TGTGCCAGCAGCTTGGACACGAACACCGGGGAGCTGTTTTTT
V gene: TRBV11-3
D gene: NA
J gene: TRBJ2-2
clone size: NA

CDR3 protein: CASSLGRDYTIYF
CDR3 DNA: TGTGCCAGCAGCCTTGGAAGGGACTACACCATATATTTT
V gene: TRBV7-8
D gene: NA
J gene: TRBJ1-3
clone size: NA

CDR3 protein: CASSLAHKGAGETQYF
CDR3 DNA: TGTGCCAGCAGCTTAGCGCATAAAGGGGCTGGGGAGACCCAGTACTTC
V gene: TRBV7-2
D gene: NA
J gene: TRBJ2-5
clone size: NA

CDR3 protein: CASNLGVGPQTGNTIYF
CDR3 DNA: TGTGCCAGTAACCTAGGGGTGGGGCCGCAGACTGGAAACACCATATATTTT
V gene: TRBV19
D gene: NA
J gene: TRBJ1-3
clone size: once

CDR3 protein: CSPPRQVRGNQPQHF
CDR3 DNA: TGCAGCCCCCCCCGACAGGTTAGGGGAAATCAGCCCCAGCATTTT
V gene: TRBV29-1
D gene: NA
J gene: TRBJ1-5
clone size: NA

CDR3 protein: CASSDIVGLKTQYF
CDR3 DNA: TGTGCCAGCAGTGATATCGTGGGACTGAAGACCCAGTACTTC
V gene: TRBV6-1
D gene: NA
J gene: TRBJ2-5
clone size: NA

CDR3 protein: CASSLEGGEQYF
CDR3 DNA: TGTGCCAGCTCACTGGAGGGAGGCGAGCAGTACTTC
V gene: TRBV18
D gene: NA
J gene: TRBJ2-7
clone size: NA

CDR3 protein: CASSEGGGGFYEQYF
CDR3 DNA: TGTGCCAGCAGCGAAGGGGGAGGGGGCTTCTACGAGCAGTACTTC
V gene: TRBV25-1
D gene: NA
J gene: TRBJ2-7
clone size: NA

CDR3 protein: CASSGTRPPRGYGYTF
CDR3 DNA: TGTGCCAGCAGCGGGACAAGGCCCCCTCGGGGCTATGGCTACACCTTC
V gene: TRBV2
D gene: NA
J gene: TRBJ1-2
clone size: NA

CDR3 protein: CASSLADRTNTEAFF
CDR3 DNA: TGTGCCAGCAGCTTAGCGGACAGAACGAACACTGAAGCTTTCTTT
V gene: TRBV7-9
D gene: NA
J gene: TRBJ1-1
clone size: NA

CDR3 protein: CASSHSGSDYEQYF
CDR3 DNA: TGTGCCAGCAGTCATAGCGGGAGTGATTACGAGCAGTACTTC
V gene: TRBV6-1
D gene: TRBD2
J gene: TRBJ2-7
clone size: NA

CDR3 protein: CASSSGLLNNEQFF
CDR3 DNA: TGTGCCAGCAGCTCGGGACTCTTGAACAATGAGCAGTTCTTC
V gene: TRBV7-3
D gene: NA
J gene: TRBJ2-1
clone size: NA

CDR3 protein: CASSLAFSQDTQYF
CDR3 DNA: TGCGCCAGCAGCCTCGCCTTTAGTCAGGATACGCAGTATTTT
V gene: TRBV4-3
D gene: NA
J gene: TRBJ2-3
clone size: NA

CDR3 protein: CASSLLGRTEAFF
CDR3 DNA: TGTGCCAGCAGCCTTCTGGGGCGGACTGAAGCTTTCTTT
V gene: TRBV11-1
D gene: NA
J gene: TRBJ1-1
clone size: NA